Given below is one T cell receptor beta chain in context. This sample was included in a study of blood T cell repertoires in COVID-19. About the study: The analysed material was cDNA or gDNA that came from T cells, B-cell-depleted T cells, or PBMCs.

With 2 bases clipped from V and 2 bases from J, the junction kept 8 bases outside the gene matches. Germline-derived CDR1 and CDR2 are LGHDT and YNNKEL (reference sequence). The CDR3 is 16 amino acids. The repertoire was sequenced with immunoSEQ multiplex PCR; TCRdb's copy has only in-frame clones and lacks some. In the table there are 65,000 to 100,000 clones, around 89% of which are singletons. The sequence came from a man aged 50 or older with acute or convalescent COVID-19. The V call is TRBV3-1 (or the pseudogene TRBV3-2), the J call TRBJ2-7, with 8 bases fitting TRBD2. Sample: peripheral blood. CDR3 nucleotides: TGTGCCAGCAGCCAATCAAGTGGTAGCGGGGCCTACGAGCAGTACTTC. As protein: CASSQSSGSGAYEQYF.